Below, 3 T cell receptor beta chains from the same sample are listed, as sequenced in a study of T cells after yellow fever vaccination. TCRdb reprocessed the 5' RACE reads via MiXCR and lists one record per CDR3 protein. The sample lists about 360,000 distinct CDR3 sequences; around 6.5% were seen once. The specimen was PBMCs, collected 5 days after the yellow fever booster vaccination. Every receptor here comes from a man aged 25 to 40 who received the YFV17D yellow fever vaccine.

The sample holds many counts of this clonotype. This chain uses TRBV7-2 with TRBJ2-3, with 7 bases matching TRBD2. Germline CDR1 reads SGHTA; CDR2 reads FQGNSA. The trim removed 3 bases at V and 2 bases at J, leaving 2 bases unmatched. CDR3 length equals 14 residues. The CDR3 loop is CASSLGGNTDTQYF. CDR3 nucleotide sequence: TGTGCCAGCAGCTTGGGGGGGAACACAGATACGCAGTATTTT.

V is TRBV4-3 and J is TRBJ2-3; 8 nucleotides line up with TRBD2. Germline lookup yields CDR1 LGHNA and CDR2 YSLEER. The junction had 8 bases not matched to a gene; V was cut back by 0 bases and J by 6 bases. The CDR3 is 16 amino acids. CDR3 in amino acids: CASSQDSGRVSDTQYF. The CDR3 coding sequence is TGCGCCAGCAGCCAAGACTCCGGGAGGGTCTCCGATACGCAGTATTTT.

Notes on this clonotype: At one boundary the junction diverges from the germline segment, which might be a read error. The chain uses TRBV7-3 and TRBJ2-3; weak D call: TRBD1 (5 bases). Germline V gene sequence: CDR1 SGHTA, CDR2 FQGTGA. There are 16 residues in the CDR3. The CDR3 DNA reads TGTGCCAGCAGCTCCCCCCCAGGGCTTCTCACAGATACGCAGAATTTT. Translating it yields CASSSPPGLLTDTQNF.